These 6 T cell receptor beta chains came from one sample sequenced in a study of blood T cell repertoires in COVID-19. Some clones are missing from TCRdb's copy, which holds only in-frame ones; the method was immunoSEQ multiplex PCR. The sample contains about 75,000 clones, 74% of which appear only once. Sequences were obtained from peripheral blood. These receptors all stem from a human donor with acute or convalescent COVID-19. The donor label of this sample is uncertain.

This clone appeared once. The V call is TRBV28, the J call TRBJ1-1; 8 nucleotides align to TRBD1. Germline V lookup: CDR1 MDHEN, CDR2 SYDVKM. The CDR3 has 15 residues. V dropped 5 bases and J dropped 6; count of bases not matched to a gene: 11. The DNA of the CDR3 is TGTGCCAGCAGTCCCCCAGCAGGGGGCGGTTCTGAAGCTTTCTTT. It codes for CASSPPAGGGSEAFF.

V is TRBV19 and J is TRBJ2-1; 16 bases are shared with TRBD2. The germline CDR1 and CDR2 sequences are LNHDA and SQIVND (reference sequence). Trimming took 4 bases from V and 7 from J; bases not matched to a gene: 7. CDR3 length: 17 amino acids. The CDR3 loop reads CASSREGLAGGKNEQFF. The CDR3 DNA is TGTGCCAGTAGTAGAGAGGGACTAGCGGGAGGGAAGAATGAGCAGTTCTTC.

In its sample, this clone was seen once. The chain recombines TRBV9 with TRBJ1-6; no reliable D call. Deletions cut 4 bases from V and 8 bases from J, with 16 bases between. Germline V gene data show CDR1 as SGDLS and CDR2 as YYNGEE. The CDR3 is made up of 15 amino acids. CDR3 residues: CASSPSGLTDSPLHF. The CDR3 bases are TGTGCCAGCAGCCCATCAGGACTGACCGATTCACCCCTCCACTTT. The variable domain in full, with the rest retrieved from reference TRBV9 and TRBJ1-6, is DSGVTQTPKHLITATGQRVTLRCSPRSGDLSVYWYQQSLDQGLQFLIQYYNGEERAKGNILERFSAQQFPDLHSELNLSSLELGDSALYFCASSPSGLTDSPLHFGNGTRLTVT.

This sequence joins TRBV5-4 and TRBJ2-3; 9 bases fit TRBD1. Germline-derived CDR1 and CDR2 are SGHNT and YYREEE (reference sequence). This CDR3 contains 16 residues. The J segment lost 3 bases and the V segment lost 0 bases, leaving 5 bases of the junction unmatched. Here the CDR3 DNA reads TGTGCCAGCAGCTTGGGGGACAGGGCGGGAACAGATACGCAGTATTTT. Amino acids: CASSLGDRAGTDTQYF. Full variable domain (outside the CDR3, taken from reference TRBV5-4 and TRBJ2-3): ETGVTQSPTHLIKTRGQQVTLRCSSQSGHNTVSWYQQALGQGPQFIFQYYREEENGRGNFPPRFSGLQFPNYSSELNVNALELDDSALYLCASSLGDRAGTDTQYFGPGTRLTVL.

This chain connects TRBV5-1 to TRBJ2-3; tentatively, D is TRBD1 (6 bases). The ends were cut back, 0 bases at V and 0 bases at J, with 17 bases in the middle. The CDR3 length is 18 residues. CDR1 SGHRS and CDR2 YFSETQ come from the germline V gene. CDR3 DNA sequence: TGCGCCAGCAGCTTGGGGGGGCCACAAACCCCTAGCACAGATACGCAGTATTTT. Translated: CASSLGGPQTPSTDTQYF.

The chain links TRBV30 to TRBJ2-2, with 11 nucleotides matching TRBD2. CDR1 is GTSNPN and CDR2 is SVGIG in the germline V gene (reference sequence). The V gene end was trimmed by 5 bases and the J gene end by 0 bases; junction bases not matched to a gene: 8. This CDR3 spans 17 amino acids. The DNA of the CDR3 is TGTGCCTGGTCACAGGGGACTAGCGGCACGAACACCGGGGAGCTGTTTTTT. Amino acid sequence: CAWSQGTSGTNTGELFF.